Here is one T cell receptor beta chain with its context. Bulk CD8+ and CD4+ cells came from magnetic negative isolation; CD8+ TEMRA by FACS. RNA in amounts of roughly 0.5 to 1 ug was reverse transcribed with random hexamers. TCRdb passed the immunoSEQ multiplex PCR reads through MiXCR, listing each CDR3 protein once. The table shows around 300,000 distinct CDR3 sequences, with just over 90% occurring only once. This CDR3 region has 13 residues. Deletions cut 4 bases from V and 0 bases from J, with 7 bases between. Germline V gene sequence: CDR1 SQVTM, CDR2 ANQGSEA. The data belong to a study of CD8 T cells in Susac syndrome.

The origin of this receptor is a human donor with multiple sclerosis. Input material: CD4+ T cells from PBMCs. The chain links TRBV29-1 to TRBJ2-1; D not resolved. CDR3 DNA sequence: TGCAGCGTTGGGGCCGCCTCCTACAATGAGCAGTTCTTC. It translates to CSVGAASYNEQFF.